This passage covers 27 T cell receptor beta chains from one sample sequenced in a study of beta chain features in type 1 diabetes. Of the isolated RNA, all was reverse transcribed, and so the sequenced material was expressed TCRB transcripts. TCRdb's table, derived via immunoSEQ multiplex PCR, lists solely in-frame clones and lacks some. The sample carries 310,000 or so clones, 11% recorded once. The specimen was naive CD4+ T cells from blood. The receptors come from a woman aged 25-40 years in good health.

The chain employs TRBV19 and TRBJ2-6; no reliable D call. V lost 7 bases, J lost 0 bases, and 7 bases lay in between. CDR3 length: 14 residues. Germline V gives CDR1 LNHDA, CDR2 SQIVND (reference sequence). Here the CDR3 reads CASIESSGANVLTF. Here the CDR3 DNA reads TGTGCCAGTATCGAGAGCTCTGGGGCCAACGTCCTGACTTTC. Complete variable domain (other parts from reference TRBV19 and TRBJ2-6): DGGITQSPKYLFRKEGQNVTLSCEQNLNHDAMYWYRQDPGQGLRLIYYSQIVNDFQKGDIAEGYSVSREKKESFPLTVTSAQKNPTAFYLCASIESSGANVLTFGAGSRLTVL.

This chain links TRBV6-6 with TRBJ2-7, with 9 bases matching TRBD2. CDR3 length equals 13 residues. Trimming at V came to 7 bases and at J to 5 bases, leaving 6 bases not matched to a gene. Germline V lookup: CDR1 MNHNY, CDR2 SVGAGI (reference sequence). The CDR3 protein is CASKAGGPDEQYF. The CDR3 DNA reads as TGTGCCAGCAAGGCGGGAGGGCCGGACGAGCAGTACTTC.

This clone was counted only a few times. This chain links TRBV7-9 with TRBJ2-7, with D unresolved. The CDR3 extends over 13 amino acids. V was pared by 5 bases and J by 5 bases, with 13 bases between. The germline CDR1 and CDR2 sequences are SEHNR and FQNEAQ (reference sequence). The CDR3 nucleotides read TGTGCCAGCAGCCCTACGGTACTCCACGAGCAGTACTTC. As protein: CASSPTVLHEQYF.

The J gene is TRBJ2-2, the V gene TRBV7-9; 12 positions agree with TRBD2. The CDR3 covers 16 residues. V lost 5 bases, J lost 4 bases, and 5 bases stayed unmatched. The germline gives CDR1 SEHNR, CDR2 FQNEAQ (reference sequence). DNA for the CDR3: TGTGCCAGCAGCCTCCGACTAGCGGGAGTCACCGGGGAGCTGTTTTTT. Translating it yields CASSLRLAGVTGELFF.

The table lists this clone with a few counts. The genes are TRBV27 and TRBJ1-2; 8 bases are a match to TRBD1. The germline V gene encodes CDR1 MNHEY and CDR2 SMNVEV (reference sequence). V lost 2 bases, J lost 0 bases, and 5 bases stayed unmatched. The CDR3 sequence is 16 residues long. The CDR3 is CASSLAGGFTNYGYTF. CDR3 nucleotides: TGTGCCAGCAGTTTAGCAGGGGGCTTTACTAACTATGGCTACACCTTC.

This rearrangement joins TRBV7-2 to TRBJ2-3, with TRBD2 matching 11 bases. Trimming cost V 5 bases and J 0 bases; bases outside gene matches: 4. Looked up from germline, CDR1 is SGHTA and CDR2 is FQGNSA. This CDR3 spans 16 amino acids. The DNA of the CDR3 is TGTGCCAGCAGCCCGGGACTAGCGGTTAGCACAGATACGCAGTATTTT. This codes for CASSPGLAVSTDTQYF.

The J gene is TRBJ2-1, the V gene TRBV13; 11 bases align to TRBD2. This CDR3 is built from 17 residues. Germline CDR1 and CDR2: PRHDT and FYEKMQ (reference sequence). V lost 5 bases and J lost 6; bases outside the gene matches: 12. In DNA, the CDR3 is TGTGCCAGCAGCCTGGGGGTAGGAACTAGCGGGAGCAATGAGCAGTTCTTC. Amino acids: CASSLGVGTSGSNEQFF.

This clone was picked up a small number of times. The V call is TRBV9, the J call TRBJ2-5, with 12 bases fitting TRBD2. The J segment lost 2 bases and the V segment lost 4 bases, leaving 3 bases of the junction unmatched. CDR1 and CDR2 from the germline V gene are SGDLS and YYNGEE. The CDR3 sequence is 15 residues long. DNA of the CDR3: TGTGCCAGCAGCCCGACTAGCGGGGGACAAGAGACCCAGTACTTC. Protein sequence: CASSPTSGGQETQYF.

This clone was recorded a few times. CDR3 coding DNA: TGCGCCAGCAGCCTGGACAGGGGTATATCCTACGAGCAGTACTTC. The encoded protein is CASSLDRGISYEQYF. J is TRBJ2-7 and V is TRBV4-3; 9 bases align to TRBD1. V was clipped by 4 bases and J by 1 base; unmatched bases: 5. The germline V gene has CDR1 LGHNA and CDR2 YSLEER. This CDR3 has 15 residues.

This clone has more than one count but fewer than ten. The rearrangement joins TRBV7-9 to TRBJ2-4; D might be TRBD1 (6 bases). This CDR3 is built from 18 residues. In germline, CDR1 is SEHNR, CDR2 FQNEAQ (reference sequence). Trimming removed 5 bases from V and 1 base from J, with 21 bases in between. For the CDR3, the DNA is TGTGCCAGCAGCCGTGGACAGCCCAGCCCTTTTGCCAAAAACATTCAGTACTTC. This translates into CASSRGQPSPFAKNIQYF.

The chain links TRBV7-9 to TRBJ2-7; D perhaps matches TRBD1 (6 bases). V was clipped by 5 bases and J by 0 bases, with 14 bases between them. The germline gives CDR1 SEHNR, CDR2 FQNEAQ (reference sequence). This CDR3 has 15 residues. This chain's CDR3 is CASSAPSGDSYEQYF. Written as DNA, the CDR3 is TGTGCCAGCAGCGCCCCCTCAGGGGACTCCTACGAGCAGTACTTC.

The chain links TRBV28 to TRBJ1-1, with D tentatively TRBD1 (6 bases). With 3 bases removed from V and 5 bases from J, the gap between germline ends came to 16 bases. The length of the CDR3 is 15 residues. Germline assignment: CDR1 MDHEN and CDR2 SYDVKM. The CDR3: CASSFLSGVRTEAFF. The CDR3 bases are TGTGCCAGCAGTTTTCTGTCAGGGGTAAGGACTGAAGCTTTCTTT.

This clone has more than one count but fewer than ten. CDR3 residues: CSVEVRGNQETQYF. The CDR3 DNA sequence: TGCAGCGTTGAAGTTCGGGGAAACCAAGAGACCCAGTACTTC. V gene TRBV29-1 combines with J gene TRBJ2-5; possibly TRBD2 for D (5 bases). Germline values: CDR1 SQVTM, CDR2 ANQGSEA. There are 14 residues in the CDR3. Trimming took 1 base from V and 0 from J, leaving 9 bases between them.

This clone was seen only a few times. The chain combines TRBV19 with TRBJ2-6, with D unresolved. This CDR3 spans 13 amino acids. Germline V CDR1 and CDR2: LNHDA, SQIVND (reference sequence). The V gene lost 5 bases and the J gene lost 4 bases, with 6 bases spanning the gap. The chain's CDR3 is CASSLPGANVLTF. DNA of the CDR3: TGTGCCAGTAGTCTCCCCGGGGCCAACGTCCTGACTTTC.

The sample holds a few counts of this clone. The gene calls are TRBV28 and TRBJ1-5; D remains unclear. V lost 10 bases to trimming and J lost 4 bases, with 20 bases between them. There are 15 residues in the CDR3. Germline loops: CDR1 MDHEN, CDR2 SYDVKM. CDR3 nucleotide sequence: TGTGCCACCCTGCTGTGGCCGGGTGGAAATCAGCCCCAGCATTTT. Its translation: CATLLWPGGNQPQHF.

The gene calls are TRBV19 and TRBJ2-5; D not certain. The CDR3 contains 12 residues. V lost 5 bases, J lost 6 bases, and 10 bases lay in between. In germline, CDR1 is LNHDA, CDR2 SQIVND (reference sequence). The CDR3 region is CASSSLEKTQYF. For the CDR3, the DNA is TGTGCCAGTAGTTCCCTAGAGAAGACCCAGTACTTC. The variable domain in full, with the rest retrieved from reference TRBV19 and TRBJ2-5, is DGGITQSPKYLFRKEGQNVTLSCEQNLNHDAMYWYRQDPGQGLRLIYYSQIVNDFQKGDIAEGYSVSREKKESFPLTVTSAQKNPTAFYLCASSSLEKTQYFGPGTRLLVL.

This clone was detected only a few times. The rearrangement links TRBV18 to TRBJ1-1, with D hard to call. Trimming pared 3 bases from V and 1 base from J, leaving 12 bases between. CDR3 length: 15 amino acids. Germline V gene lookup returns CDR1 KGHSH and CDR2 LQKENI. CDR3 region: CASSPITNTNTEAFF. The CDR3 nucleotides are TGTGCCAGCTCACCGATAACAAATACGAACACTGAAGCTTTCTTT.

The genes are TRBV13 and TRBJ2-1, with 9 bases lining up with TRBD2. The CDR3 is 16 residues long. CDR1 PRHDT and CDR2 FYEKMQ come from the germline V gene (reference sequence). With V trimmed by 5 bases and J by 8 bases, 13 bases remained unmatched. DNA of the CDR3: TGTGCCAGCAGCATGGGAAGGACTAGCGATTTACATGAGCAGTTCTTC. It specifies CASSMGRTSDLHEQFF.

This clone was detected a few times. CDR3 DNA: TGTGCCAGCAGTCCGGCCGGGACAGATAATCAGCCCCAGCATTTT. This gives the protein CASSPAGTDNQPQHF. The rearrangement uses TRBV28 and TRBJ1-5, with TRBD1 matching over 7 bases. The ends lost 5 bases at V and 4 bases at J; junction bases unmatched: 8. The germline V gene has CDR1 MDHEN and CDR2 SYDVKM. This CDR3 region has 15 residues.

V and J are TRBV28 and TRBJ2-7, with 7 bases lining up with TRBD1. From germline, CDR1 is MDHEN and CDR2 SYDVKM. The CDR3 runs to 13 residues. V shed 4 bases, J shed 6 bases, and the junction held 6 bases outside the gene matches. CDR3 amino acids: CASSYPYRGEQYF. CDR3 coding DNA: TGTGCCAGCAGTTACCCCTACAGGGGCGAGCAGTACTTC.

This clone was recorded a few times. The chain carries TRBV5-4 and TRBJ2-7, with a possible D match to TRBD1 (6 bases). The germline V gene has CDR1 SGHNT and CDR2 YYREEE (reference sequence). The CDR3 is 14 residues long. The V gene lost 1 base and the J gene lost 1 base, with 9 bases spanning the gap. DNA of the CDR3: TGTGCCAGCAGCTTGAGGCAGGGGTCCTACGAGCAGTACTTC. It yields the protein CASSLRQGSYEQYF.

This chain links TRBV27 with TRBJ2-3, with D unclear. The V gene lost 1 base and the J gene lost 0 bases, with 5 bases spanning the gap. The CDR3 is made up of 14 amino acids. The germline CDR1 and CDR2 sequences are MNHEY and SMNVEV (reference sequence). CDR3 nucleotides: TGTGCCAGCAGTTTATGGGCTAGCACAGATACGCAGTATTTT. It yields the protein CASSLWASTDTQYF.

The genes are TRBV9 and TRBJ1-1, with unresolved D. Germline V gene lookup returns CDR1 SGDLS and CDR2 YYNGEE. The CDR3 contains 14 residues. V shed 4 bases and J shed 6 bases, with 16 bases lying between them. The CDR3 DNA sequence: TGTGCCAGCAGCAGACGCGAGGTTCTTTCTGAAGCTTTCTTT. Its translation is CASSRREVLSEAFF.

This chain uses TRBV9 with TRBJ2-1; D unclear. Germline loops: CDR1 SGDLS, CDR2 YYNGEE. The V end lost 3 bases, the J end lost 8 bases, and 9 bases lay between the germline ends. The CDR3 is 12 residues long. CDR3 nucleotides: TGTGCCAGCAGCGCCCCTTCGTATGAGCAGTTCTTC. Protein product: CASSAPSYEQFF.

The chain couples TRBV6-5 to TRBJ2-7; 8 bases are shared with TRBD1. Per the germline V gene, CDR1 is MNHEY and CDR2 is SVGAGI. The CDR3 is 15 amino acids. J was trimmed by 1 base and V by 5 bases; bases with no gene match: 7. The CDR3 region has the DNA TGTGCCAGCAGTACGAGGGACAGGTTATCCTACGAGCAGTACTTC. It is translated as CASSTRDRLSYEQYF.

The chain has TRBV28 and TRBJ2-5, with a weak D call TRBD2 (6 bases). Germline-derived CDR1 and CDR2 are MDHEN and SYDVKM. V lost 7 bases and J 4 bases, leaving 16 bases between the germline ends. The CDR3 runs to 14 residues. CDR3 residues: CASMHRERGETQYF. The CDR3 nucleotides read TGTGCCAGCATGCATCGGGAGAGGGGAGAGACCCAGTACTTC.

This clone was counted a few times. The V gene is TRBV6-6, the J gene TRBJ1-4, with a weak D call TRBD1 (5 bases). Germline CDR1 MNHNY, CDR2 SVGAGI (reference sequence). This CDR3 spans 14 amino acids. V shed 9 bases and J shed 8 bases, with 19 bases lying between them. The CDR3 spells CASVPDRRGEKLFF. The CDR3 nucleotides read TGTGCCAGTGTTCCCGACAGAAGGGGAGAAAAACTGTTTTTT.